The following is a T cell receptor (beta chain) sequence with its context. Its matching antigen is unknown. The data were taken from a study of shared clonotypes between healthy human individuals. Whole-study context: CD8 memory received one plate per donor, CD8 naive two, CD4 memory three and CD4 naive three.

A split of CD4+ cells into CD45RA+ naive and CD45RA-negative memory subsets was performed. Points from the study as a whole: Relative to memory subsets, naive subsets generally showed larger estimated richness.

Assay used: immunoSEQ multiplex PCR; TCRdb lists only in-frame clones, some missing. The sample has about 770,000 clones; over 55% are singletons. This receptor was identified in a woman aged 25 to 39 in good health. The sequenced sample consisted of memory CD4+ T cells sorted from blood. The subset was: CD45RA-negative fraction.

The CDR3 spells CASGGQGSRKLFF. The CDR3 DNA reads as TGTGCCAGTGGGGGACAGGGGAGTAGGAAACTGTTTTTT. The V call is TRBV2, the J call TRBJ1-4, with 10 bases that match TRBD1. This CDR3 is 13 amino acids long. Germline CDR1 is SNHLY and CDR2 is FYNNEI. J lost 11 bases, V lost 9 bases, and 9 bases had no gene match.